The rows below give T cell receptor beta chains drawn from one sample of a study of blood T cell repertoires in COVID-19. Here immunoSEQ multiplex PCR was the method, and the copy in TCRdb shows in-frame clones only, minus some. The sample holds over 110,000 clones, about 80% seen once. The sample consisted of peripheral blood. The source is a man aged 65 to 79 who had recovered from COVID-19. The conserved cysteine and the conserved F or W are not part of the CDR3 here. Each record gives: V gene, J gene, CDR3 protein.

v_gene: TRBV20-1; j_gene: TRBJ2-5; CDR3aa: SAPLQTQY
v_gene: TRBV28; j_gene: TRBJ1-5; CDR3aa: ASSLFVLSTNQPQH
v_gene: TRBV5-1; j_gene: TRBJ2-7; CDR3aa: ASSLMPDEGAEQY
v_gene: TRBV19; j_gene: TRBJ1-1; CDR3aa: ASIPRGNTEAF
v_gene: TRBV6-6; j_gene: TRBJ2-7; CDR3aa: ASTNQGVSYEQY
v_gene: TRBV3-1/TRBV3-2; j_gene: TRBJ2-5; CDR3aa: ASSQDPGEQETQY
v_gene: TRBV28; j_gene: TRBJ1-5; CDR3aa: ASSSPGSSQPQH
v_gene: TRBV6-4; j_gene: TRBJ2-1; CDR3aa: ASRRTSASYNEQF
v_gene: TRBV5-6; j_gene: TRBJ2-2; CDR3aa: ASSWGLAEDTGELF
v_gene: TRBV27; j_gene: TRBJ2-1; CDR3aa: ASSFGLPVDNEQF
v_gene: TRBV10-3; j_gene: TRBJ2-7; CDR3aa: AISGGEREGRLNEQY
v_gene: TRBV5-1; j_gene: TRBJ1-1; CDR3aa: ASSLEAGGSTEAF
v_gene: TRBV28; j_gene: TRBJ2-1; CDR3aa: ASIMTEGNEQF
v_gene: TRBV12-3/TRBV12-4; j_gene: TRBJ2-3; CDR3aa: ASSPRGDTQY
v_gene: TRBV2; j_gene: TRBJ1-5; CDR3aa: ASRYTEKPNQPQH
v_gene: TRBV7-8; j_gene: TRBJ1-1; CDR3aa: ASSWVKTVDLTWSEAF
v_gene: TRBV5-1; j_gene: TRBJ2-2; CDR3aa: ASSLALAGPTGELF
v_gene: TRBV7-9; j_gene: TRBJ2-1; CDR3aa: ASFLYNEQF
v_gene: TRBV3-1/TRBV3-2; j_gene: TRBJ1-4; CDR3aa: ASSPGTGEKLF
v_gene: TRBV27; j_gene: TRBJ2-1; CDR3aa: ASSSGTYNEQF
v_gene: TRBV5-1; j_gene: TRBJ2-7; CDR3aa: ASSPTAGGYEQY
v_gene: TRBV7-9; j_gene: TRBJ1-4; CDR3aa: ASSPDRLNEKLF
v_gene: TRBV30; j_gene: TRBJ2-7; CDR3aa: AWSRTSTEQY
v_gene: TRBV5-6; j_gene: TRBJ2-5; CDR3aa: ASSYSRQGARETQY
v_gene: TRBV5-1; j_gene: TRBJ2-5; CDR3aa: ASSLAGGLGETQY
v_gene: TRBV29-1; j_gene: TRBJ1-1; CDR3aa: SVDSQGNTEAF
v_gene: TRBV20-1; j_gene: TRBJ2-7; CDR3aa: SASRDRVSGEQY
v_gene: TRBV12-5; j_gene: TRBJ2-5; CDR3aa: ASGRTAVETQY
v_gene: TRBV6-1; j_gene: TRBJ1-2; CDR3aa: ASSEQGRGAYGYT
v_gene: TRBV5-1; j_gene: TRBJ2-7; CDR3aa: ASSWRARGDGEQY
v_gene: TRBV5-1; j_gene: TRBJ1-1; CDR3aa: ASSLEDRVGTREAF
v_gene: TRBV21-1; j_gene: TRBJ1-2; CDR3aa: ASSKAVARNYGYT
v_gene: TRBV30; j_gene: TRBJ2-7; CDR3aa: AWSPFSLGEQY
v_gene: TRBV12-3/TRBV12-4; j_gene: TRBJ1-4; CDR3aa: ASSGTGPGRLF
v_gene: TRBV18; j_gene: TRBJ2-7; CDR3aa: ASSPMGTGYEQY
v_gene: TRBV7-2; j_gene: TRBJ2-1; CDR3aa: ASSLMAGTSGRGNEQF
v_gene: TRBV29-1; j_gene: TRBJ2-1; CDR3aa: SVEWLAEHNEQF
v_gene: TRBV6-2/TRBV6-3; j_gene: TRBJ2-2; CDR3aa: ASSYSIFGDRGKSNTGELF
v_gene: TRBV19; j_gene: TRBJ2-1; CDR3aa: ASRDRLSYNEQF
v_gene: TRBV5-1; j_gene: TRBJ2-3; CDR3aa: ASSFKDTQY
v_gene: TRBV5-1; j_gene: TRBJ1-4; CDR3aa: ASRSEGYEKLF
v_gene: TRBV30; j_gene: TRBJ1-1; CDR3aa: AWSVLSGLYTEAF
v_gene: TRBV3-1/TRBV3-2; j_gene: TRBJ1-2; CDR3aa: ASSQFGGYT
v_gene: TRBV6-2/TRBV6-3; j_gene: TRBJ1-4; CDR3aa: ASSRGKTTTNEKLF
v_gene: TRBV5-4; j_gene: TRBJ2-1; CDR3aa: ASSLIGTREF
v_gene: TRBV27; j_gene: TRBJ2-1; CDR3aa: ASRTRLARNNEQF
v_gene: TRBV11-2; j_gene: TRBJ2-3; CDR3aa: ASSLRGLNTDTQY
v_gene: TRBV20-1; j_gene: TRBJ1-4; CDR3aa: SASTLGQINEKLF
v_gene: TRBV7-8; j_gene: TRBJ2-5; CDR3aa: ASSLAGGSQETQY
v_gene: TRBV3-1/TRBV3-2; j_gene: TRBJ1-2; CDR3aa: ASSQEQQGYGYT
v_gene: TRBV3-1/TRBV3-2; j_gene: TRBJ2-5; CDR3aa: ASSQAPGVSGGETQY
v_gene: TRBV21-1; j_gene: TRBJ2-5; CDR3aa: ASSSRLAGVRETQY
v_gene: TRBV7-2; j_gene: TRBJ2-1; CDR3aa: ASSLDGGSSYNEQF
v_gene: TRBV11-2; j_gene: TRBJ2-7; CDR3aa: ASSLDLTSGRTYEQY
v_gene: TRBV2; j_gene: TRBJ1-6; CDR3aa: ASSRQGESPLH
v_gene: TRBV2; j_gene: TRBJ2-3; CDR3aa: AGRGGTTGTDTQY
v_gene: TRBV2; j_gene: TRBJ1-5; CDR3aa: ASSEEQRNQPQH
v_gene: TRBV5-4; j_gene: TRBJ2-5; CDR3aa: ASRSGSRGTQY
v_gene: TRBV19; j_gene: TRBJ1-4; CDR3aa: ASSPGDALGEKLF